This record concerns one T cell receptor (beta chain) sequence. This receptor's antigen is unknown. Base qualities were left out, and no much larger clone turns up one base away. In the same sample, other DNA sequences code for this CDR3. The library was generated by the immunoSEQ multiplex PCR assay. For the multiplex PCR, a mixture combining 60 forward primers for TCR Vbeta segments and 13 reverse primers for TCR Jbeta segments was used. Amplification of the CDR3 region of rearranged TCR beta genes was performed with a multiplex PCR assay on genomic DNA. The amplified TCR beta libraries were sequenced on the Illumina HiSeq System as 87-base-pair reads. Per the authors' processing: A later analysis counted about 80 million unique TCR beta chains across the 550 to 700 repertoires, and roughly 9.9 million of these chains were shared by at least two donors. Raw reads were error-corrected and collapsed into unique sequences with a nearest-neighbor algorithm that merged closely related sequences to remove PCR and sequencing errors. Alignment of CDR3 sequences to IMGT reference sequences was used to assign V, D and J gene segments. For a sequence to be retained, a match of at least six nucleotides to both a V gene segment and a J gene segment was required. A rearrangement was called productive if the CDR3 had no stop codons and remained in frame with V and J, and every other rearrangement was called non-productive. CDR3 was defined by IMGT convention, running from the second conserved V-encoded cysteine to the conserved J-encoded phenylalanine. Sequences without an unambiguous match to a single V gene segment were excluded from the earlier analysis of approximately 560 of the donors. In an earlier analysis of several hundred of the donors, a V segment was called functional when productive rearrangements were above 56.7%, and segregating when the standard deviation between donors exceeded 5%. A statistical classification framework was built to diagnose cytomegalovirus status from the catalog of TCR beta chain sequences. V and J gene assignment, in a later analysis, came from comparing TCR nucleotide sequences with IMGT/GENE-DB human TR gene sequences. In a later analysis, CDR3 sequences and most-parsimonious VDJ recombination scenarios were assigned using the TCRdist pipeline. In a later analysis, each TCR beta chain was defined by its CDR3 amino acid sequence together with its V-gene family, and reads lacking a unique V-gene family were excluded. To address suspected cross-contamination and a sequencing artifact, a later analysis removed around 600 highly shared, low-generation-probability nucleotide sequences. In a later analysis, a clonal expansion index for each public chain was calculated from normalized within-repertoire ranks of inferred template counts. A later analysis computed generation probabilities with a VDJ recombination model fitted to out-of-frame rearrangements, and checked the results against IGoR. In a later analysis, hypergeometric tests were used to score TCR-TCR, TCR-HLA and TCR-CMV co-occurrence, with a repertoire-size bias correction applied to TCR pairs. To estimate false discovery rates, a later analysis permuted the HLA or CMV assignments 20 times. In a later analysis, co-occurring TCRs were grouped using DBSCAN, and TCRdist sequence similarity was added for clustering within HLA-allele-positive subsets. Co-occurrence clustering excluded repertoires with fewer than 30,000 or more than 120,000 public chains, plus five with anomalous nucleotide sharing. TCRdb provides this immuneACCESS table in a form limited to in-frame rearrangements. Some clones are lacking; in checked studies, under half of them reflect an unresolved V gene, and why the rest are absent is not known. D and trimming come from the DNA, and the V and J calls and clone size come from that table. The sample records approximately 120,000 clones, 69% of which are singletons. The ten top clones hold roughly 5.9% of the sample.

The cohort was made up of approximately 670 healthy bone marrow donors. At the time of sampling, every cohort member was nominally healthy, though immune exposures that went unrecorded were likely present. The donor was CMV seropositive and was included in the group of some 290 seropositive cohort members. A peripheral blood sample was collected from each donor, and TCR beta sequencing was performed on peripheral blood mononuclear cells. The Qiagen DNeasy Blood Extraction Kit was used to extract genomic DNA from the blood cell samples. This sample was included in a study of cytomegalovirus exposure and HLA in healthy donors (dated by TCRdb to about 2017). About the study as a whole: According to an earlier analysis of a few hundred of the donors, 150 million to 200 million T cells yielded over 90 million unique TCR beta sequences and approximately 300 Gb of sequence data. To predict cytomegalovirus infection status, the study combined high-throughput TCR immunosequencing, statistical association of individual TCRs with disease status, and machine learning. A later analysis re-analyzed previously published TCR beta repertoires from 550 to 700 donors and added high-resolution HLA genotyping to study TCR occurrence patterns. The study was designed to test whether signatures of past pathogen exposure could be identified by cataloging public T cell receptors. A later genetic analysis used genome-wide SNP genotypes for 398 of the 666 donors, treating that subset as a discovery cohort. Rather than drawing on any new phenotypic data, the later analysis identified candidate immune exposures from TCR beta sequences and the way those sequences occurred across donors. Donor age, sex, ethnicity and CMV serostatus were compiled together with the repertoire data. The genetic ancestry cluster associated with self-reported Caucasian donors included 65% to 90% of the 350 to 500 genotyped donors. Because of strong linkage in the cohort, roughly five DR-DQ haplotypes were treated as single units for association and clustering. Both class I and class II loci were covered by HLA typing, at four-digit resolution. A separate validation cohort of 100 to 150 different subjects was used in addition to the roughly 620-subject first cohort. The study used immunosequencing to profile the T cell repertoires of more than 650 subjects and linked those repertoires to cytomegalovirus serostatus. In an earlier analysis of 500 to 650 of the donors, high-throughput TCR beta sequencing was used to judge whether each TCR beta V gene segment behaved as functional or pseudogenic. The number of donors typed differed by locus, with 629-630 for A, B, C, DRB1 and DQB1, roughly 520 for DQA1, approximately 580 for DPA1, and some 440 for DPB1. On average, roughly 240,000 unique TCR beta nucleotide sequences were sequenced per donor among 350 to 400 genotyped donors of the cohort, with 15% to 20% of those sequences being non-productive. Every discovery cohort repertoire had been produced on one sequencing platform. Around 330 gigabases of sequencing data and 70 million to 100 million unique TCR sequences made up an early release that covered several hundred HLA-typed donors. What the research found in general, with its limitations: In a later analysis, the rate of TCR association differed among HLA loci, with DRB1 alleles having the most associated TCRs and HLA-C alleles having the fewest. In a later analysis, HLA-associated TCR beta chains showed more clonal expansion and lower generation probabilities than non-associated chains that were equally common. In both the original and validation cohorts, the classifier was reported to diagnose cytomegalovirus status with high specificity and sensitivity. According to a later analysis, parvovirus B19, influenza, CMV and Epstein-Barr virus appeared linked to several top co-occurrence clusters. Correlated functional status among segregating V segments might be attributable to linkage disequilibrium, but an unknown experimental factor could not be ruled out. A further reported finding was that TCR beta sequences accurately predicted the HLA-A and HLA-B alleles for most subjects in the first cohort. It was suggested by the authors that the approach could potentially be generalized to other disease states and immunological phenotypes. A later analysis found that most CMV-associated TCR beta chains appeared HLA-restricted, with HLA associations seemingly driven largely by CMV exposure. The sequencing pipeline was judged likely to have produced a cluster of highly shared sequence variants as a technical artifact. Sequencing depth was assumed to be roughly uniform across donors in the presence/absence analyses, though that assumption may not hold. In a later genetic analysis, fewer N-insertions in productive TCRs were reported among donors in an Asian-associated ancestry cluster than the roughly 700-donor mean. In a later analysis, some 18,000 TCR beta sequences were associated with specific HLA alleles at a false discovery rate of 0.05. V-gene and J-gene trimming of TCR beta chains was associated with a missense DCLRE1C variant in a later genetic analysis, and the association was replicated in an independent cohort. CMV serostatus was the only immune exposure information available for the cohort. The study listed 150 to 200 TCR beta chains as associated with cytomegalovirus. This cohort had only TCR beta chains sequenced, and the lack of alpha or paired-chain data limited which features could be detected. The 87-base-pair reads could not distinguish some IMGT-functional V segments, including TRBV6-2 and TRBV6-3, so those segments were excluded. While some public TCRs were present in many individuals, most TCR sequences turned up only very rarely across donors. Broadly in line with IMGT annotations, most TCR beta V segments showed up in productive rearrangements about 87% or about 30% of the time in an earlier analysis of several hundred of the donors. A few of the identified cytomegalovirus-associated TCR beta chains were confirmed in vitro to be specific for cytomegalovirus antigens. Over 15 rarely observed V segments, including chromosome 9 orphons, were excluded from the earlier analysis of approximately 500 of the donors because counts were too low. When HLA alleles, especially DR and DQ, strongly co-occurred, attributing TCR associations to individual alleles was difficult. Because HLA typing was unavailable for some donors at each locus, only the typed subset was used in association tests.

V is trimmed back by 0 bases and J by 4 bases, and the junction contains 3 bases that no gene match accounts for. The CDR3 starts with the cysteine, ends with the phenylalanine, and has 15 residues. Of the read, only the CDR3 DNA is kept; its 45 bases are in frame from base 1. The germline V gene provides CDR1 SGHTA and CDR2 FQGNSA. The clonotype comes from a woman in her 70s in good health and CMV-seropositive. The chain is assembled from TRBV7-2 and TRBJ2-7; TRBD1 lines up with 10 middle nucleotides. Sequenced sample: PBMCs. The CDR3 corresponds to CASSLAGTGVYEQYF. The DNA reads TGTGCCAGCAGCTTAGCCGGGACAGGGGTGTACGAGCAGTACTTC.